This T cell receptor beta chain was captured in a study of blood T cell repertoires in COVID-19. In the source study's methods: Amplified reference gene primers provided the basis for estimating nucleated cell counts. TCRdb keeps only in-frame clones here, not all; method: immunoSEQ multiplex PCR. V, J and clone size derive from that table, while D and trimming were established from the DNA sequence. The data contain approximately 300,000 clones, 80% to 90% of them singletons. The V gene's germline CDR1 is GTSNPN and CDR2 SVGIG (reference sequence). Trimming removed 0 bases at V and 8 bases at J, with 17 bases between. There are 15 residues in the CDR3.

V usage is TRBV30 and J usage is TRBJ2-1, with a possible D match to TRBD1 (5 bases). The sequencing sample was made of peripheral blood. The origin of this receptor is a man aged 30-40 years with acute or convalescent COVID-19. CDR3 DNA: TGTGCCTGGAGTGTAGGTGTTAGTCAGGGTGATGAGCAGTTCTTC. As protein: CAWSVGVSQGDEQFF.